The table lists the clone carrying this TCR beta chain with many counts. The antigen is unknown. Donors were all healthy Caucasians. The sample originates from a study of identical twins. Study-wide results and limits: Invariant MAIT and iNKT cells are populations that could partly confound zero-insertion analyses. Twin-shared out-of-frame alpha sequences showed excess low generation probability.

Trimming cost V 5 bases and J 3 bases, with 12 bases left between them. CDR3 length: 14 amino acids. From the 5' RACE reads, TCRdb called clonotypes with MiXCR, one entry per CDR3 protein. The sample yields approximately 300,000 distinct CDR3 sequences, roughly 10% seen once. These data also formed part of another study, on yellow fever vaccine responses in identical twins. This second study notes: The T cell response to vaccination in identical twins was reportedly partly convergent and partly personalized.

The receptor's source is a woman aged 18-30 years in good health. The chain uses TRBV12-3 or TRBV12-4 and TRBJ2-3, with D possibly TRBD1 on 6 matching bases. Sequencing was done on a sample of CD8+ T cells sorted from blood. The CDR3 protein is CASSPGTNTDTQYF. CDR3 sequence (DNA): TGTGCCAGCAGTCCAGGGACAAATACAGATACGCAGTATTTT.